This passage covers 25 T cell receptor beta chains from one sample sequenced in a study of human T cells and chemical hapten exposure. TCRdb re-called the RACE reads through MiXCR, storing one row per CDR3 protein. The table lists roughly 380,000 distinct CDR3 sequences, less than 6.5% of them singletons. The time point denotes: pre-sensitization, week 0. As for treatment: therapeutic diphenylcyclopropenone sensitization with weekly scalp DPC. Sequences were derived from whole blood, sampled in connection with sensitization to the hapten diphenylcyclopropenone (DPC). Every receptor here comes from a woman aged 50 to 65 with alopecia areata. Some clones in this sample may be carry-over from other donors' samples.

A few counts support this clonotype. The J gene is TRBJ1-5, the V gene TRBV6-5; no firm D call. CDR3 length: 16 amino acids. The V and J ends lost 5 bases and 0 bases respectively, with 14 bases between them. From germline, CDR1 is MNHEY and CDR2 SVGAGI. This CDR3 reads CASSAFGGFSNQPQHF. In nucleotides, the CDR3 is TGTGCCAGCAGTGCCTTTGGAGGGTTTAGCAATCAGCCCCAGCATTTT.

This clonotype turned up a few times. The CDR3 spells CASSSETGVAEAFF. The CDR3 nucleotides read TGTGCCAGCAGCTCAGAGACAGGGGTCGCTGAAGCTTTCTTT. This chain uses TRBV7-9 with TRBJ1-1, with TRBD1 matching over 8 bases. The ends lost 4 bases at V and 6 bases at J; junction bases unmatched: 7. This CDR3 is 14 amino acids long. Germline loops: CDR1 SEHNR, CDR2 FQNEAQ (reference sequence).

This clonotype showed up just a few times. The chain has TRBV5-1 and TRBJ2-3; tentative D call: TRBD2 (5 bases). Germline assignment: CDR1 SGHRS and CDR2 YFSETQ. V lost 0 bases and J lost 0, with 8 bases in between. The CDR3 length is 15 residues. The CDR3 coding sequence is TGCGCCAGCAGCTTGGAATTAGCGAGCACAGATACGCAGTATTTT. It encodes CASSLELASTDTQYF. The variable domain in full, with the rest retrieved from reference TRBV5-1 and TRBJ2-3, is KAGVTQTPRYLIKTRGQQVTLSCSPISGHRSVSWYQQTPGQGLQFLFEYFSETQRNKGNFPGRFSGRQFSNSRSEMNVSTLELGDSALYLCASSLELASTDTQYFGPGTRLTVL.

The sample holds a few counts of this clonotype. This chain uses TRBV7-8 with TRBJ1-1; perhaps TRBD1 as D (5 bases). Germline V gene data show CDR1 as SGHVS and CDR2 as FQNEAQ. Trimming removed 1 base at V and 4 bases at J, with 22 bases between. The CDR3 is made up of 18 amino acids. The CDR3 reads CASSLVVGHLGLGTEAFF. DNA of the CDR3: TGTGCCAGCAGCTTAGTTGTAGGTCATTTGGGGCTGGGCACTGAAGCTTTCTTT.

The rearrangement uses TRBV12-3 or TRBV12-4 and TRBJ1-3; tentative D call: TRBD1 (5 bases). The ends were cut back, 8 bases at V and 1 base at J, with 15 bases in the middle. CDR3 size: 15 residues. CDR3 protein: CASARTSFSGNTIYF. CDR3 nucleotide sequence: TGTGCCAGCGCCCGGACATCTTTTTCTGGAAACACCATATATTTT.

This clonotype was seen a handful of times. The CDR3: CASSWTSGREDTQYF. The CDR3 DNA follows: TGCGCCAGCAGTTGGACTAGCGGGAGAGAAGATACGCAGTATTTT. The V gene is TRBV10-2, the J gene TRBJ2-3; 13 nucleotides match TRBD2. This CDR3 region has 15 residues. V shed 5 bases and J 5 bases; nucleotides not matched to a gene: 4. The germline gives CDR1 WSHSY, CDR2 SAAADI.

The chain carries TRBV28 and TRBJ2-1; D may be TRBD2 (6 bases). V dropped 5 bases and J dropped 0 bases, with 14 bases sitting between them. Per the germline V gene, CDR1 is MDHEN and CDR2 is SYDVKM. The length of the CDR3 is 16 residues. CDR3 DNA: TGTGCCAGCAGTGTTATGGGACTGAGCTCCTACAATGAGCAGTTCTTC. Translated, it gives CASSVMGLSSYNEQFF. Using reference TRBV28 and TRBJ2-1 for the parts outside the CDR3, the full variable domain is DVKVTQSSRYLVKRTGEKVFLECVQDMDHENMFWYRQDPGLGLRLIYFSYDVKMKEKGDIPEGYSVSREKKERFSLILESASTNQTSMYLCASSVMGLSSYNEQFFGPGTRLTVL.

The V and J genes are TRBV7-9 and TRBJ1-1; 7 nucleotides line up with TRBD1. The J segment lost 5 bases and the V segment lost 5 bases, leaving 8 bases of the junction unmatched. This CDR3 is 14 amino acids long. CDR1 and CDR2 from the germline V gene are SEHNR and FQNEAQ (reference sequence). CDR3: CASSRGDRETEAFF. The CDR3 nucleotides read TGTGCCAGCAGCCGAGGAGACAGGGAGACTGAAGCTTTCTTT.

This chain joins TRBV7-8 and TRBJ1-2; the D gene is possibly TRBD1 (5 bases). Germline V gene lookup returns CDR1 SGHVS and CDR2 FQNEAQ. The CDR3 length is 13 residues. Trimming left V 5 bases short and J 3 bases short, with 10 bases between. CDR3 sequence: CASSPGLDYGYTF. CDR3 bases: TGTGCCAGCAGCCCAGGGTTGGACTATGGCTACACCTTC. Filled out from reference TRBV7-8 and TRBJ1-2, the complete variable domain reads GAGVSQSPRYKVAKRGQDVALRCDPISGHVSLFWYQQALGQGPEFLTYFQNEAQLDKSGLPSDRFFAERPEGSVSTLKIQRTQQEDSAVYLCASSPGLDYGYTFGSGTRLTVV.

This clonotype has more than one count but fewer than ten. The chain uses TRBV5-6 and TRBJ2-3; TRBD1 matches at 8 bases. The CDR3 loop spans 15 amino acids. V trimming: 2 bases; J trimming: 4 bases; junction bases outside the gene matches: 6. Germline values: CDR1 SGHDT, CDR2 YYEEEE. As DNA, the CDR3 is TGTGCCAGCAGCTTAGACAGGGGCCGATCAGATACGCAGTATTTT. Protein: CASSLDRGRSDTQYF.

There are many counts of this clonotype. The J gene is TRBJ2-7, the V gene TRBV5-4; weak D call: TRBD2 (5 bases). Trimming shortened V by 4 bases and J by 1 base, and 12 bases separated the two germline ends. The CDR3 loop spans 14 amino acids. CDR1 and CDR2 (germline): SGHNT, YYREEE (reference sequence). Here the CDR3 DNA reads TGTGCCAGCAGCGCCGAGGGCCCTTCCTACGAGCAGTACTTC. Translation: CASSAEGPSYEQYF.

This clonotype was observed a handful of times. J is TRBJ1-2 and V is TRBV6-2 or TRBV6-3, with D uncertain. Germline V gene data show CDR1 as MNHEY and CDR2 as SVGEGT. V lost 7 bases and J 2 bases, leaving 14 bases between the germline ends. CDR3 size: 14 residues. Here the CDR3 reads CASTPPGSNYGYTF. The CDR3, as DNA: TGTGCCAGCACCCCTCCCGGATCCAACTATGGCTACACCTTC.

The chain combines TRBV7-2 with TRBJ2-1; D possibly corresponds to TRBD2 (6 bases). Trimming shortened V by 5 bases and J by 1 base, and 12 bases separated the two germline ends. The germline V gene encodes CDR1 SGHTA and CDR2 FQGNSA. This CDR3 has 15 amino acids. The CDR3, as DNA: TGTGCCAGCAGCAGTAATAGCGGTTCCTACAATGAGCAGTTCTTC. It yields the protein CASSSNSGSYNEQFF.

This clonotype has at least ten counts. The chain links TRBV28 to TRBJ1-3; TRBD1 matches 9 bases. CDR3 length: 18 residues. In germline, CDR1 is MDHEN, CDR2 SYDVKM. With 5 bases clipped from V and 0 bases from J, the junction kept 11 bases outside the gene matches. In nucleotides, the CDR3 is TGTGCCAGCAGTCTAAGAAACAGGGGGCTGCCCTCTGGAAACACCATATATTTT. This encodes CASSLRNRGLPSGNTIYF.

This clonotype was observed a handful of times. The chain combines TRBV18 with TRBJ2-7; possibly TRBD1 for D (5 bases). Between the trimmed V and J ends, which lost 0 bases and 5 bases, there was a span of 8 bases. The CDR3 is 13 amino acids. Germline V CDR1 and CDR2: KGHSH, LQKENI. CDR3: CASSPPQGNEQYF. The DNA for the CDR3 is TGTGCCAGCTCACCACCCCAGGGTAACGAGCAGTACTTC.

This clonotype was counted only a few times. This chain connects TRBV5-6 to TRBJ1-2, with TRBD1 as a possible D gene (6 bases). Trimming pared 3 bases from V and 5 bases from J, leaving 14 bases between. The germline V gene encodes CDR1 SGHDT and CDR2 YYEEEE. CDR3 size: 14 residues. The CDR3, as DNA: TGTGCCAGCAGCTCCCGGGGCAGGGGTTATGGCTACACCTTC. Amino acids: CASSSRGRGYGYTF.

The J gene is TRBJ1-1, the V gene TRBV7-9; the match to TRBD1 covers 7 bases. The germline CDR1 and CDR2 sequences are SEHNR and FQNEAQ (reference sequence). J was trimmed by 6 bases and V by 5 bases; bases with no gene match: 6. This CDR3 is 13 amino acids long. In DNA form, the CDR3 reads TGTGCCAGCAGCGTCGCACAGGGGTCTGAAGCTTTCTTT. It is translated as CASSVAQGSEAFF. Together with reference TRBV7-9 and TRBJ1-1, the CDR3 gives the full variable domain: DTGVSQNPRHKITKRGQNVTFRCDPISEHNRLYWYRQTLGQGPEFLTYFQNEAQLEKSRLLSDRFSAERPKGSFSTLEIQRTEQGDSAMYLCASSVAQGSEAFFGQGTRLTVV.

V is TRBV10-2 and J is TRBJ2-6; TRBD1 matches at 7 bases. V was clipped by 5 bases and J by 2 bases; unmatched bases: 3. This CDR3 is built from 15 residues. The germline CDR1 and CDR2 sequences are WSHSY and SAAADI. CDR3 bases: TGCGCCAGCAGTCAGGACAGGACTGGGGCCAACGTCCTGACTTTC. This gives the protein CASSQDRTGANVLTF.

The chain uses TRBV7-8 and TRBJ1-4; D is unresolved. Trimming took 3 bases from V and 7 from J, leaving 12 bases between them. CDR1 is SGHVS and CDR2 is FQNEAQ in the germline V gene. This CDR3 spans 14 amino acids. CDR3 residues: CASSLVTWAEKLFF. In DNA, the CDR3 is TGTGCCAGCAGCTTGGTGACATGGGCTGAAAAACTGTTTTTT.

This clonotype came up many times. The chain employs TRBV4-2 and TRBJ2-3, with 7 bases that match TRBD1. This CDR3 comprises 16 residues. Germline V lookup: CDR1 LGHNA, CDR2 YNFKEQ. Trimming took 4 bases from V and 1 from J; bases not matched to a gene: 8. The CDR3 reads CASSPSQGVGTDTQYF. The CDR3 nucleotides are TGTGCCAGCAGCCCGAGCCAGGGGGTAGGCACAGATACGCAGTATTTT.

This clonotype has more than one count but fewer than ten. CDR3 in amino acids: CASSLSLAEQYF. CDR3 nucleotide sequence: TGTGCCAGCAGTTTGAGTCTAGCGGAGCAGTACTTC. The chain recombines TRBV12-3 or TRBV12-4 with TRBJ2-7, with D tentatively TRBD2 (6 bases). V dropped 3 bases and J dropped 7 bases, with 10 bases sitting between them. This CDR3 has 12 residues.

This clonotype was detected ten times or more. The J gene is TRBJ2-2, the V gene TRBV3-1; TRBD2 matches at 7 bases. Germline V CDR1 and CDR2: LGHDT, YNNKEL (reference sequence). The CDR3 consists of 16 residues. V was clipped by 4 bases and J by 6 bases; unmatched bases: 11. The CDR3, as DNA: TGTGCCAGCAGCCCCAGAGGTGCGGGAGTACCCGGGGAGCTGTTTTTT. This sequence encodes CASSPRGAGVPGELFF.

At least ten counts were recorded for this clonotype. J is TRBJ2-7 and V is TRBV5-1; TRBD2 aligns across 13 bases. The CDR3 runs to 15 residues. CDR1 is SGHRS, CDR2 YFSETQ, per germline. Germline trimming cut 3 bases from V and 5 bases from J; bases unmatched to any gene: 5. The CDR3 reads CASSSRLAGGDEQYF. In DNA form, the CDR3 reads TGCGCCAGCAGCTCCCGACTAGCGGGAGGAGACGAGCAGTACTTC.

This clonotype was found a few times. The chain combines TRBV7-3 with TRBJ2-7; D is uncertain. There are 9 residues in the CDR3. CDR1 and CDR2 (germline): SGHTA, FQGTGA. The CDR3 loop reads CPDRYEQYF. CDR3 coding DNA: TGTCCCGACCGCTACGAGCAGTACTTC.

This clonotype was seen only a few times. This chain links TRBV28 with TRBJ1-2, with D perhaps matching TRBD1 (6 bases). The CDR3 spans 15 residues. The germline CDR1 and CDR2 sequences are MDHEN and SYDVKM. V shed 1 base and J shed 4 bases, with 13 bases lying between them. The DNA for the CDR3 is TGTGCCAGCAGTTTATCACGGGGGCGCACCTATGGCTACACCTTC. Translated: CASSLSRGRTYGYTF.